Presented here are 7 T cell receptor beta chains from one specimen sequenced in a study of breast tumors, draining lymph nodes, adjacent tissues. A single record per CDR3 protein comes from TCRdb applying MiXCR to the multiplex PCR reads. The repertoire holds under 20,000 distinct CDR3 sequences, with 63% as singletons. Sequences were obtained from tumor-adjacent breast tissue. These receptors were taken from a female donor with breast cancer. Some clones in this sample may be carry-over from other donors' samples.

CDR3 protein: CSVTGGRIYEQYF. Written as DNA, the CDR3 is TGCAGTGTGACTGGCGGGAGGATCTACGAGCAGTACTTC. The J gene is TRBJ2-7, the V gene TRBV20-1, with 8 nucleotides matching TRBD2. Germline V CDR1 and CDR2: DFQATT, SNEGSKA (reference sequence). The CDR3 sequence is 13 residues long. V lost 7 bases and J lost 3; bases outside the gene matches: 8.

This clonotype has a count of ten or more. With a much larger clone just one base away, this may be a read error. This sequence joins TRBV20-1 and TRBJ2-7; possibly TRBD1 for D (5 bases). Trimming stripped 0 bases from V and 2 bases from J, with 14 bases between. The CDR3 is 15 residues long. Germline V gene sequence: CDR1 DFQATT, CDR2 SNEGSKA (reference sequence). CDR3 residues: CSAREGWGTAYEQYF. The CDR3 coding sequence is TGCAGTGCTAGAGAGGGTTGGGGCACCGCCTACGAGCAGTACTTC.

The chain links TRBV29-1 to TRBJ2-3; D remains unclear. The V gene lost 7 bases and the J gene lost 0 bases, with 11 bases spanning the gap. Per the germline V gene, CDR1 is SQVTM and CDR2 is ANQGSEA. There are 13 residues in the CDR3. CDR3: CSARRSSTDTQYF. CDR3 bases: TGCAGCGCGAGGAGATCTAGCACAGATACGCAGTATTTT.

With respect to this clonotype: The junction differs from germline at one of its ends, possibly a read error. The chain carries TRBV14 and TRBJ2-1, with D possibly matching TRBD1 (5 bases). The V gene's germline CDR1 is SGHDN and CDR2 FVKESK. The CDR3 runs to 17 residues. CDR3 protein: CASSQSLGRTLYTEQFF. CDR3 in DNA: TGTGCCAGCAGCCAATCATTGGGGCGAACCCTATACACTGAGCAGTTCTTC.

This clonotype was detected ten times or more. The gene calls are TRBV29-1 and TRBJ1-2; a possible D gene is TRBD1 (5 bases). Germline CDR1 and CDR2: SQVTM and ANQGSEA. This CDR3 has 14 amino acids. The V and J ends lost 1 base and 3 bases respectively, with 12 bases between them. The CDR3 spells CSVEVWDGDYGYTF. CDR3 DNA: TGCAGCGTTGAAGTTTGGGACGGCGACTATGGCTACACCTTC.

V and J are TRBV9 and TRBJ2-3, with D maybe TRBD2 (7 bases). The CDR3 is 16 residues long. The germline gives CDR1 SGDLS, CDR2 YYNGEE. Trimming pared 6 bases from V and 1 base from J, leaving 18 bases between. CDR3: CASNGLAGAGTDTQYF. CDR3 sequence (DNA): TGTGCCAGCAACGGATTGGCGGGGGCGGGCACAGATACGCAGTATTTT.

Many counts were recorded for this clonotype. The CDR3 DNA follows: TGTGCCAGCAGTCACACGACAGGTATAGATTCACCCCTCCACTTT. It specifies CASSHTTGIDSPLHF. The chain is built from TRBV6-5 and TRBJ1-6; TRBD1 might be the D (6 bases). Germline V gene data show CDR1 as MNHEY and CDR2 as SVGAGI. V dropped 5 bases and J dropped 8 bases, with 16 bases sitting between them. The CDR3 length is 15 residues.